What follows are 5 T cell receptor beta chains derived from one specimen sequenced in a study of cytomegalovirus exposure and HLA in healthy donors. PCR amplification relied on 60 Vbeta primers (plus 13 Jbeta primers). TCRdb's copy holds only in-frame clones and misses some; the assay was immunoSEQ multiplex PCR. The top ten hold 2% to 3% of the sample, which has some 150,000 clones, about 64% seen once. The sequenced sample consisted of PBMCs. These receptors were taken from a woman aged 40 to 50 in good health and CMV-seronegative.

The chain couples TRBV7-3 to TRBJ2-1; no definite D call. CDR3 length: 12 amino acids. V lost 1 base and J 6 bases, leaving 4 bases between the germline ends. Germline lookup yields CDR1 SGHTA and CDR2 FQGTGA. This CDR3 is CASSLIGNEQFF. The CDR3 region has the DNA TGTGCCAGCAGCTTAATCGGCAATGAGCAGTTCTTC.

This clone appeared a few times. The chain employs TRBV5-1 and TRBJ1-4; D perhaps matches TRBD1 (5 bases). The length of the CDR3 is 12 residues. CDR1 and CDR2 from the germline V gene are SGHRS and YFSETQ. The V end lost 5 bases, the J end lost 17 bases, and 19 bases lay between the germline ends. CDR3 bases: TGCGCCAGCAGGTGGGACTCAGAGGACCAATTTTTT. Translated, it gives CASRWDSEDQFF.

The V gene is TRBV2, the J gene TRBJ1-1; D is unclear. The V and J ends lost 2 bases and 1 base respectively, with 5 bases between them. The CDR3 extends over 13 amino acids. Germline V gives CDR1 SNHLY, CDR2 FYNNEI. The CDR3 protein is CASSEPQNTEAFF. DNA of the CDR3: TGTGCCAGCAGTGAACCACAGAACACTGAAGCTTTCTTT.

V usage is TRBV6-5 and J usage is TRBJ1-5; TRBD1 is a possible D gene (6 bases). Trimming removed 0 bases at V and 5 bases at J, with 14 bases between. Germline CDR1 reads MNHEY; CDR2 reads SVGAGI. This CDR3 is built from 16 residues. As DNA, the CDR3 is TGTGCCAGCAGTTACTCGGGGAGACAGGCGGATCAGCCCCAGCATTTT. It specifies CASSYSGRQADQPQHF.

In its sample, this clone was seen a few times. The chain links TRBV7-2 to TRBJ1-2; perhaps TRBD1 as D (6 bases). V dropped 3 bases and J dropped 4 bases, with 12 bases sitting between them. The CDR3 extends over 14 amino acids. Germline V gene lookup returns CDR1 SGHTA and CDR2 FQGNSA. CDR3 residues: CASSFTDSIYGYTF. CDR3 coding DNA: TGTGCCAGCAGCTTTACGGACAGTATCTATGGCTACACCTTC.